This T cell receptor beta chain was found in a study of early T cells in non-severe SARS-CoV-2 infection. TCRdb used MiXCR to reprocess the 5' RACE reads, holding one entry per CDR3 protein. Altogether about 26,000 distinct CDR3 sequences are present, approximately 4.1% being singletons, with the ten largest covering 6.2%. The germline V gene has CDR1 SGHAT and CDR2 FQNNGV. The CDR3 is made up of 15 amino acids. The germline V and J ends were trimmed by 5 bases and 2 bases, with 15 bases remaining between them. This clonotype was counted ten times or more. The chain has TRBV11-2 and TRBJ2-5; weak D call: TRBD2 (5 bases). The material sequenced was whole blood. The receptor comes from an adult who was a healthcare worker with PCR-confirmed SARS-CoV-2 infection or an uninfected control (not recorded which). The CDR3 nucleotides read TGTGCCAGCAGCCTTAATCATCCGGGGCAAGAGACCCAGTACTTC. Translation gives CASSLNHPGQETQYF.